This TCR beta chain comes out of a study of cytomegalovirus exposure and HLA in healthy donors. On this clone: Its antigen is not identified.

CDR3 length: 17 residues. CDR1 is PRHDT and CDR2 is FYEKMQ in the germline V gene (reference sequence). Study-wide results and limits: Per a later analysis, 15,000 to 20,000 TCR beta sequences showed association with HLA alleles at 0.05 false discovery rate. Highest at DRB1 and lowest at HLA-C, TCR association rates differed among HLA loci in a later analysis. Evidence from a later analysis indicated that most CMV-associated TCR beta chains looked HLA-restricted. Later analysis identified a missense DCLRE1C variant that was linked to TCR beta V- and J-gene trimming.

The primer mix had 60 Vbeta and 13 Jbeta primers. Sequencing was performed with immunoSEQ multiplex PCR; in TCRdb, only in-frame clones are kept and a portion is missing. The table includes about 180,000 clones, roughly 82% detected once. The chain links TRBV13 to TRBJ2-5; 7 bases map to TRBD2. The closer fit of TRBJ2-7 to the DNA end suggests the J call may be wrong. This TCR derives from a girl aged 2-10 years in good health and CMV-seropositive. Sequenced input: PBMCs. CDR3 loop: CATTPREAPNLSYEQYF. The CDR3 bases are TGTGCCACCACCCCACGGGAGGCACCAAACCTCTCCTACGAGCAGTACTTC.